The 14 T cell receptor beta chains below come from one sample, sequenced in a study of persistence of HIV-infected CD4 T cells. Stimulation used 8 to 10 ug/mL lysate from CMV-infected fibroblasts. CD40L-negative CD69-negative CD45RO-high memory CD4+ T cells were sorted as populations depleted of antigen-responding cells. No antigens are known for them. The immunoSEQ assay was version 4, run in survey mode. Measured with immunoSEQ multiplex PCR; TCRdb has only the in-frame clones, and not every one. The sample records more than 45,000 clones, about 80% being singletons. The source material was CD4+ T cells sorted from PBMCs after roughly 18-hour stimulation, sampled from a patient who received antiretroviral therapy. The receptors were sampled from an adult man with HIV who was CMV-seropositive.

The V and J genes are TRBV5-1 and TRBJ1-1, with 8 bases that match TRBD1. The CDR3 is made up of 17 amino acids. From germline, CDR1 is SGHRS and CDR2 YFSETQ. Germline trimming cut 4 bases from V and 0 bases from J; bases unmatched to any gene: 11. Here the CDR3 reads CASSTGTGMLMNTEAFF. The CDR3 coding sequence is TGCGCCAGCAGCACCGGGACAGGCATGCTTATGAACACTGAAGCTTTCTTT. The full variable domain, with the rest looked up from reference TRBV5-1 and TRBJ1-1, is KAGVTQTPRYLIKTRGQQVTLSCSPISGHRSVSWYQQTPGQGLQFLFEYFSETQRNKGNFPGRFSGRQFSNSRSEMNVSTLELGDSALYLCASSTGTGMLMNTEAFFGQGTRLTVV.

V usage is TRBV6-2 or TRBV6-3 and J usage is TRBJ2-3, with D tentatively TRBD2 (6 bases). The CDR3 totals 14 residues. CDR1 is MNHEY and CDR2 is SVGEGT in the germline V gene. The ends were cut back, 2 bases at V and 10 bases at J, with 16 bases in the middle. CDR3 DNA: TGTGCCAGCAGTTACACCGGACTACCGGGGCCGCAGTATTTT. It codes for CASSYTGLPGPQYF.

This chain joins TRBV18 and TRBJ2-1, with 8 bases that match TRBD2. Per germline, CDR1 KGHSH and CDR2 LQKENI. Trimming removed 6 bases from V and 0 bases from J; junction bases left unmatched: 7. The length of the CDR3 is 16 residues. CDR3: CASSRIAGTSYNEQFF. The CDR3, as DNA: TGTGCCAGCTCGCGCATAGCGGGAACCTCCTACAATGAGCAGTTCTTC.

CDR3 region: CASRIEGPHNEQFF. The CDR3 DNA reads TGCGCCAGCCGGATTGAGGGTCCCCACAATGAGCAGTTCTTC. The gene calls are TRBV10-2 and TRBJ2-1, with TRBD2 as a possible D gene (5 bases). Germline-derived CDR1 and CDR2 are WSHSY and SAAADI. V gave up 8 bases and J gave up 5 bases, with 16 bases separating them. The CDR3 consists of 14 residues.

As DNA, the CDR3 is TGTGCCAGCAGTAGCGTAGCGGGAGGGACAGATACGCAGTATTTT. It specifies CASSSVAGGTDTQYF. This chain uses TRBV27 with TRBJ2-3; 11 nucleotides line up with TRBD2. Germline CDR1 is MNHEY and CDR2 is SMNVEV (reference sequence). The CDR3 length is 15 residues. J was trimmed by 3 bases and V by 5 bases; bases with no gene match: 4.

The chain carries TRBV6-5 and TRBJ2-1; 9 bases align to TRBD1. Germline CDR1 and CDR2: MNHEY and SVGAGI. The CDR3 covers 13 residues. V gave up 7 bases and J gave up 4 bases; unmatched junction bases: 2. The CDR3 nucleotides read TGTGCCAGCACAGACAGGGGGTACAATGAGCAGTTCTTC. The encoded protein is CASTDRGYNEQFF.

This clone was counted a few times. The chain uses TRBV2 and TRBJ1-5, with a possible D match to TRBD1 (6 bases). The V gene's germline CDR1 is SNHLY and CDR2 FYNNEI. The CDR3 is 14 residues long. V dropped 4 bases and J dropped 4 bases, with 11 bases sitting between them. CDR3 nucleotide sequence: TGTGCCAGCAGTGTGTACAGGGAGAATCAGCCCCAGCATTTT. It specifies CASSVYRENQPQHF.

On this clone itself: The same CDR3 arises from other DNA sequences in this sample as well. CDR3 protein: CSAGQGNTEAFF. CDR3 sequence (DNA): TGCAGCGCCGGACAGGGGAACACTGAAGCTTTCTTT. The rearrangement joins TRBV29-1 to TRBJ1-1; TRBD1 matches 8 bases. J gave up 1 base and V 7 bases, and 2 bases lay outside the gene matches. The CDR3 consists of 12 residues. The V gene's germline CDR1 is SQVTM and CDR2 ANQGSEA. The whole variable domain, filled in from reference TRBV29-1 and TRBJ1-1, reads SAVISQKPSRDICQRGTSLTIQCQVDSQVTMMFWYRQQPGQSLTLIATANQGSEATYESGFVIDKFPISRPNLTFSTLTVSNMSPEDSSIYLCSAGQGNTEAFFGQGTRLTVV.

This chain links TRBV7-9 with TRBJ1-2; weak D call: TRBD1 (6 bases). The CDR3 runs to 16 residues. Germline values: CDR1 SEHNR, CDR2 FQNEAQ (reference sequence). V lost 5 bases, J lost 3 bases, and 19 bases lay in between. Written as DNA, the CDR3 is TGTGCCAGCAGCCTAGGGGGTAGGGCGCAGGACTATGGCTACACCTTC. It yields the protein CASSLGGRAQDYGYTF.

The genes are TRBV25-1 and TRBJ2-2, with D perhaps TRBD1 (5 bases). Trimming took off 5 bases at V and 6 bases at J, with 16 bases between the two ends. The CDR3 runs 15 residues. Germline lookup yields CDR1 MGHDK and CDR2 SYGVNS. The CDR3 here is CASSRDNRPPGELFF. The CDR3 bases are TGTGCCAGCAGTCGCGACAACAGGCCCCCCGGGGAGCTGTTTTTT. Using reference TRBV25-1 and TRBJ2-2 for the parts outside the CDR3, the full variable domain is EADIYQTPRYLVIGTGKKITLECSQTMGHDKMYWYQQDPGMELHLIHYSYGVNSTEKGDLSSESTVSRIRTEHFPLTLESARPSHTSQYLCASSRDNRPPGELFFGEGSRLTVL.

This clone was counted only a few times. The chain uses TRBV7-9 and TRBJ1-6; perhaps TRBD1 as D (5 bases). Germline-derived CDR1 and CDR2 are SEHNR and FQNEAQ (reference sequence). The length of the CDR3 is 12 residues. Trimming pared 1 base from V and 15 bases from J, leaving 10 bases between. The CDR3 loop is CASSLEMGVLHF. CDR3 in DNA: TGTGCCAGCAGCTTAGAAATGGGGGTCCTCCACTTT.

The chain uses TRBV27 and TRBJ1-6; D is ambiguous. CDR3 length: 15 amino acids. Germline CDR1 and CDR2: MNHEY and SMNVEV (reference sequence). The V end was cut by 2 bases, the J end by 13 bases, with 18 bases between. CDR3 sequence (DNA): TGTGCCAGCAGTTTAGGAAAGGCGGGTAACCGGCCCCTCCACTTT. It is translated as CASSLGKAGNRPLHF.

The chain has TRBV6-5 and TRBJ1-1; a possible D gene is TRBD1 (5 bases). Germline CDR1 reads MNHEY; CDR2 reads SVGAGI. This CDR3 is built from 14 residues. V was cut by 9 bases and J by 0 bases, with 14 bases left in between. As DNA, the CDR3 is TGTGCCAGTCGTATACAGGATTTGAACACTGAAGCTTTCTTT. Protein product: CASRIQDLNTEAFF.

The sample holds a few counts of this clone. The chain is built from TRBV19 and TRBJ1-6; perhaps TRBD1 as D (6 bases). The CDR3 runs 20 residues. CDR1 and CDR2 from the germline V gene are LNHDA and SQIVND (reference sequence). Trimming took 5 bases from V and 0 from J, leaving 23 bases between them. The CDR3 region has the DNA TGTGCCAGTAGTCTGCAACGGGGACAACAGTTTAGCTCCTATAATTCACCCCTCCACTTT. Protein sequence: CASSLQRGQQFSSYNSPLHF.